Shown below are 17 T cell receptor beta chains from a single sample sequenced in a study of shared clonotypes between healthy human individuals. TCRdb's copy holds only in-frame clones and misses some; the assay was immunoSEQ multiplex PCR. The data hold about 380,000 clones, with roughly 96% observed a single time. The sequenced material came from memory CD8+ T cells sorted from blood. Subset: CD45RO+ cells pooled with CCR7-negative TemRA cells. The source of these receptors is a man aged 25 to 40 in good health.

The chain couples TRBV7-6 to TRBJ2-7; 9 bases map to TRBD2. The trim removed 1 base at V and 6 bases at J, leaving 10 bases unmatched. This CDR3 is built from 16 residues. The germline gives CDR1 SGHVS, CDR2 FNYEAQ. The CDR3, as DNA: TGTGCCAGCAGCTTAGAGGGTAGCGGGAGCTTGATCGAGCAGTACTTC. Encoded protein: CASSLEGSGSLIEQYF.

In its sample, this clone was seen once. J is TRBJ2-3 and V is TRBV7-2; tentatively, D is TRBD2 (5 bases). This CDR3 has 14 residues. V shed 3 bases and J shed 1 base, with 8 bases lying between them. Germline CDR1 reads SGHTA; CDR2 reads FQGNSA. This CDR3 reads CASSFVSGTDTQYF. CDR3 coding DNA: TGTGCCAGCAGCTTCGTTAGCGGCACAGATACGCAGTATTTT.

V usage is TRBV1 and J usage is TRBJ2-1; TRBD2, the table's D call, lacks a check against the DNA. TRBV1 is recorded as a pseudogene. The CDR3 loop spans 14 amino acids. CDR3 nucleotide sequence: TGCACCAGCAGCCTGCTAGCGGGAGACAATGAGCAGTTCTTC. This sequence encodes CTSSLLAGDNEQFF.

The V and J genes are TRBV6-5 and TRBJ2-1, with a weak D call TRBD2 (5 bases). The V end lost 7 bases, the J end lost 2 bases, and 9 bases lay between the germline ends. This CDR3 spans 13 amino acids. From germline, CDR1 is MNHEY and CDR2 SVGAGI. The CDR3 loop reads CASIGLPYNEQFF. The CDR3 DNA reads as TGTGCCAGCATTGGACTCCCCTACAATGAGCAGTTCTTC.

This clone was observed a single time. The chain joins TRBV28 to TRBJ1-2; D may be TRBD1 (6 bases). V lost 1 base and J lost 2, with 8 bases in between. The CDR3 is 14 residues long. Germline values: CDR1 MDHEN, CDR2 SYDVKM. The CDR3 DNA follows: TGTGCCAGCAGTTTATCCGGGACAAACTATGGCTACACCTTC. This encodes CASSLSGTNYGYTF.

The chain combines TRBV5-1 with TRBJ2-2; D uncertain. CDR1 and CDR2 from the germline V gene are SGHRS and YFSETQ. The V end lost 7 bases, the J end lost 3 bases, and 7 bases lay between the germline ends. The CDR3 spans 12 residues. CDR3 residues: CASRVDTGELFF. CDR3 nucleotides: TGCGCCAGCCGGGTGGACACCGGGGAGCTGTTTTTT.

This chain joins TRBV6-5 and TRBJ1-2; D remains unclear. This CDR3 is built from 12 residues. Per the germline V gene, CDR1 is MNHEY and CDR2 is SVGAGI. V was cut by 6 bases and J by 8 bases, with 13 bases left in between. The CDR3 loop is CASRGKGGGYTF. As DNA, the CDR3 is TGTGCCAGCAGAGGCAAGGGAGGCGGCTACACCTTC.

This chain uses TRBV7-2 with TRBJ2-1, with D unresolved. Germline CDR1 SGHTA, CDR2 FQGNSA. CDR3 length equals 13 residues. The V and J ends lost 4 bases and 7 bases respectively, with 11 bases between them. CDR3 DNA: TGTGCCAGCAGCTCTCGGGTTAGGAATGAGCAGTTCTTC. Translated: CASSSRVRNEQFF.

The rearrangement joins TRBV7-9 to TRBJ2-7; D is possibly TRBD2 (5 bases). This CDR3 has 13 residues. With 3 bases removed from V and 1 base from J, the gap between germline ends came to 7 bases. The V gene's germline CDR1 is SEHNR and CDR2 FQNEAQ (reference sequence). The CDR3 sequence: CASSFLASYEQYF. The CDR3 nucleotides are TGTGCCAGCAGCTTTCTAGCTTCCTACGAGCAGTACTTC.

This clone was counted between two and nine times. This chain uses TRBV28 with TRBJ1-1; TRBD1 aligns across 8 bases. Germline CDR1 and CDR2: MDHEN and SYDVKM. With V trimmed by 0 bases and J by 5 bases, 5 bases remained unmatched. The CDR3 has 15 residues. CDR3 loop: CASSLWYGQGTEAFF. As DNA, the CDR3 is TGTGCCAGCAGTTTATGGTACGGACAGGGTACTGAAGCTTTCTTT.

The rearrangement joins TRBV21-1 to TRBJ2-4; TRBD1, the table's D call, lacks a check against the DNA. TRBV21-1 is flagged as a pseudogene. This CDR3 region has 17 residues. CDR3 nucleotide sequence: TGTGCCAGCAGCAAAGCCCTCCGCCTCAGGGTTTGGGACATTCAGTACTTC. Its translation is CASSKALRLRVWDIQYF.

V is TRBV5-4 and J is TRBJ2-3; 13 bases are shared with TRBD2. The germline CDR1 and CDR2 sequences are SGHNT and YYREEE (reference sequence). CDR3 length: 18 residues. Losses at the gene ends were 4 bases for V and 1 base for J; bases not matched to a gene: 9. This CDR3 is CASSQTSGRGKGTDTQYF. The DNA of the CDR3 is TGTGCCAGCAGCCAAACTAGCGGGAGGGGAAAGGGCACAGATACGCAGTATTTT.

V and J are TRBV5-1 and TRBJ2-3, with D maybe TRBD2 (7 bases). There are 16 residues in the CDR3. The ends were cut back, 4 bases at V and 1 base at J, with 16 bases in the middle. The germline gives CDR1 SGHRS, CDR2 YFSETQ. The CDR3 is CASSRRGGAGTDTQYF. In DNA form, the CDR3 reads TGCGCCAGCAGCCGGAGGGGGGGAGCAGGCACAGATACGCAGTATTTT.

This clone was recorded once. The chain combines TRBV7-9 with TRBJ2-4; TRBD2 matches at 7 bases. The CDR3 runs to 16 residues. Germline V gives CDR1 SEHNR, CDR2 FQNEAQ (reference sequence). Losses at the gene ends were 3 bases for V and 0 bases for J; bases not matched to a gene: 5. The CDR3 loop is CASSFEIAGAKNIQYF. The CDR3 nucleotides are TGTGCCAGCAGCTTCGAAATAGCGGGAGCCAAAAACATTCAGTACTTC.

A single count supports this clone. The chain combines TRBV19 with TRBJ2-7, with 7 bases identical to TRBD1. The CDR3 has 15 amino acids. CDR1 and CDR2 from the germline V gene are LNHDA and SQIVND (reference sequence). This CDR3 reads CDNRRGQASSYEQYF. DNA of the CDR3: TGTGACAATAGACGCGGACAGGCAAGCTCCTACGAGCAGTACTTC.

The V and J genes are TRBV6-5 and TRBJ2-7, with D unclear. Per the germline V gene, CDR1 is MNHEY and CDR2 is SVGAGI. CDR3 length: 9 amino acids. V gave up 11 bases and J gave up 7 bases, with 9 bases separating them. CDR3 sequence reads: CAQYREQYF. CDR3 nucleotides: TGTGCCCAGTATAGGGAGCAGTACTTC.

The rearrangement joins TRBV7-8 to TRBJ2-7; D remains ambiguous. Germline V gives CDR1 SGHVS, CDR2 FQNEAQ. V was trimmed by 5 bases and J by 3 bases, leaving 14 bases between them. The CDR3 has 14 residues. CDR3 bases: TGTGCCAGCAGCCCCGGTGGCCTACGCTACGAGCAGTACTTC. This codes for CASSPGGLRYEQYF.